This passage covers 28 T cell receptor beta chains from one sample sequenced in a study of blood T cells in healthy people across ages. It was with a sample-barcoded 5' primer and a J-beta primer mix that a second PCR of about 7 to 12 cycles was run. MiXCR was run by TCRdb on the 5' RACE reads, yielding one entry per CDR3 protein. The table lists hundreds of thousands of distinct CDR3 sequences, roughly 50% of them singletons. Sequencing was carried out using blood. The origin of the receptors is a man between 40 and 49 years old in good health.

This chain joins TRBV27 and TRBJ2-5, with 9 nucleotides matching TRBD2. There are 17 residues in the CDR3. Germline values: CDR1 MNHEY, CDR2 SMNVEV (reference sequence). V trimming: 0 bases; J trimming: 1 base; junction bases outside the gene matches: 6. The CDR3 DNA reads TGTGCCAGCAGTTTATCTATAGCGGGAGCCCCCCAAGAGACCCAGTACTTC. It encodes CASSLSIAGAPQETQYF.

This clonotype came up a few times. J is TRBJ1-2 and V is TRBV12-3 or TRBV12-4; D gene unclear. CDR3 length: 12 residues. Between the trimmed V and J ends, which lost 6 bases and 5 bases, there was a span of 10 bases. DNA of the CDR3: TGTGCCAGCAGCCCTACAAGATATGGCTACACCTTC. This gives the protein CASSPTRYGYTF.

The chain links TRBV20-1 to TRBJ2-5; TRBD1 aligns across 8 bases. The V segment lost 7 bases and the J segment 4 bases; nucleotides outside the gene matches: 8. The germline gives CDR1 DFQATT, CDR2 SNEGSKA (reference sequence). The CDR3 sequence is 13 residues long. CDR3 coding DNA: TGCAGTGTCCCAAAACAGGGGGGAGAGACCCAGTACTTC. As protein: CSVPKQGGETQYF.

The chain couples TRBV27 to TRBJ2-3; 8 bases agree with TRBD2. CDR3 length: 14 amino acids. CDR1 is MNHEY, CDR2 SMNVEV, per germline (reference sequence). V was pared by 6 bases and J by 2 bases, with 4 bases of the junction left unmatched. The CDR3 loop is CASRWTSYTDTQYF. CDR3 bases: TGTGCCAGCAGGTGGACTAGCTACACAGATACGCAGTATTTT.

This chain links TRBV5-1 with TRBJ2-2; 7 nucleotides match TRBD1. Germline CDR1 and CDR2: SGHRS and YFSETQ. V lost 7 bases and J lost 6; bases outside the gene matches: 0. The CDR3 runs to 11 residues. CDR3 sequence reads: CASQGAGELFF. As DNA, the CDR3 is TGCGCCAGCCAGGGGGCCGGGGAGCTGTTTTTT.

This clonotype was detected a few times. This chain connects TRBV20-1 to TRBJ2-3; no definite D call. CDR3 size: 14 residues. Germline V gene sequence: CDR1 DFQATT, CDR2 SNEGSKA (reference sequence). V was clipped by 5 bases and J by 2 bases, with 14 bases between them. The CDR3 sequence: CSASIGFPTDTQYF. The DNA of the CDR3 is TGCAGTGCTTCGATAGGATTCCCCACAGATACGCAGTATTTT.

The genes are TRBV13 and TRBJ2-1, with TRBD2 identical over 8 bases. CDR3 size: 19 residues. The germline V gene encodes CDR1 PRHDT and CDR2 FYEKMQ (reference sequence). J gave up 4 bases and V 0 bases, and 14 bases lay outside the gene matches. CDR3 sequence reads: CASSLGRGGGPLNYNEQFF. The DNA for the CDR3 is TGTGCCAGCAGCTTAGGCCGCGGCGGGGGGCCCTTAAATTACAATGAGCAGTTCTTC.

This clonotype was observed once. This chain connects TRBV28 to TRBJ2-1; 9 positions match TRBD2. V trimming: 5 bases; J trimming: 0 bases; junction bases outside the gene matches: 8. CDR1 and CDR2 (germline): MDHEN, SYDVKM. This CDR3 spans 17 amino acids. The CDR3 here is CASSPTSGPRSYNEQFF. The CDR3 region has the DNA TGTGCCAGCAGTCCAACTAGCGGGCCCCGCTCCTACAATGAGCAGTTCTTC.

The V gene is TRBV6-5, the J gene TRBJ1-6; 8 positions match TRBD1. Germline CDR1 reads MNHEY; CDR2 reads SVGAGI. The CDR3 contains 14 residues. V shed 6 bases, J shed 7 bases, and the junction held 5 bases outside the gene matches. The CDR3 loop is CASSMTGENSPLHF. The CDR3 DNA is TGTGCCAGCAGCATGACAGGGGAAAATTCACCCCTCCACTTT.

This clonotype has just a few counts. J is TRBJ2-1 and V is TRBV29-1; 11 nucleotides agree with TRBD2. The CDR3 is 13 amino acids. Germline V gene data show CDR1 as SQVTM and CDR2 as ANQGSEA. For the CDR3, the DNA is TGCAGTCTCGGGACTAGCGGATACAATGAGCAGTTCTTC. Encoded protein: CSLGTSGYNEQFF.

This chain links TRBV24-1 with TRBJ2-1, with 8 bases fitting TRBD2. The DNA matches TRBJ2-7 better at its end, which makes the J call doubtful. CDR1 is KGHDR, CDR2 SFDVKD, per germline. This CDR3 contains 16 residues. The CDR3 coding sequence is TGTGCCACCAGTGAACTTAGCGGGAACTCCTACAATGAGCAGTACTTC. Amino acid sequence: CATSELSGNSYNEQYF.

This clonotype was seen a handful of times. The V gene is TRBV27, the J gene TRBJ2-3; D is ambiguous. CDR1 and CDR2 (germline): MNHEY, SMNVEV (reference sequence). The V end lost 4 bases, the J end lost 0 bases, and 8 bases lay between the germline ends. The CDR3 has 14 residues. The CDR3 nucleotides read TGTGCCAGCAGTTCGATATCTAGCACAGATACGCAGTATTTT. This codes for CASSSISSTDTQYF.

This chain uses TRBV4-1 with TRBJ2-1; D could derive from TRBD1 or TRBD2 (6 bases each). The length of the CDR3 is 18 residues. Germline CDR1 MGHRA, CDR2 YSYEKL. V shed 0 bases and J shed 2 bases, with 17 bases lying between them. For the CDR3, the DNA is TGCGCCAGCAGCCAAGATGGAAGGGGGGCGAGCACCTACAATGAGCAGTTCTTC. Protein sequence: CASSQDGRGASTYNEQFF.

The chain has TRBV5-1 and TRBJ1-1; D uncertain. This CDR3 contains 14 residues. Germline CDR1 SGHRS, CDR2 YFSETQ. V shed 3 bases and J shed 5 bases, with 14 bases lying between them. The CDR3 DNA follows: TGCGCCAGCAGCTCAAGACGAGGGAAGACTGAAGCTTTCTTT. This translates into CASSSRRGKTEAFF.

V gene TRBV7-9 combines with J gene TRBJ1-6; TRBD1 matches 10 bases. Germline-derived CDR1 and CDR2 are SEHNR and FQNEAQ (reference sequence). V lost 5 bases and J lost 5; bases outside the gene matches: 3. CDR3 length: 15 residues. Here the CDR3 reads CASSPGQGDNSPLHF. CDR3 DNA: TGTGCCAGCAGCCCCGGACAGGGGGATAATTCACCCCTCCACTTT.

V and J are TRBV4-3 and TRBJ2-7, with D unclear. V was pared by 1 base and J by 0 bases, with 13 bases between. The CDR3 contains 16 residues. Germline loops: CDR1 LGHNA, CDR2 YSLEER. CDR3 in amino acids: CASSQVGPGGSYEQYF. CDR3 in DNA: TGCGCCAGCAGCCAAGTCGGACCGGGCGGCTCCTACGAGCAGTACTTC.

The CDR3 region has the DNA TGTGCCAGCAGCAAGGCCCGGGGGAGGAGTTCCTACAATGAGCAGTTCTTC. It is translated as CASSKARGRSSYNEQFF. The rearrangement uses TRBV21-1 and TRBJ2-1; the table's D call, TRBD1, has no DNA check behind it. TRBV21-1 is marked as a pseudogene. The CDR3 totals 17 residues.

This clonotype occurred a few times. The rearrangement links TRBV10-3 to TRBJ1-2, with D unclear. This CDR3 region has 12 residues. CDR1 ENHRY and CDR2 SYGVKD come from the germline V gene. Trimming removed 3 bases at V and 3 bases at J, with 5 bases between. The CDR3 DNA is TGTGCCATCAGTGAACTAGACTATGGCTACACCTTC. It codes for CAISELDYGYTF.

The rearrangement uses TRBV7-9 and TRBJ1-5; D may be TRBD1 (5 bases). V lost 1 base, J lost 4 bases, and 5 bases lay in between. Germline V lookup: CDR1 SEHNR, CDR2 FQNEAQ (reference sequence). CDR3 size: 13 residues. CDR3 nucleotide sequence: TGTGCCAGCAGCTTAGGACAGAATCAGCCCCAGCATTTT. Translated, it gives CASSLGQNQPQHF.

This clonotype turned up a few times. V and J are TRBV3-1 and TRBJ2-1; no reliable D call. Germline CDR1 and CDR2: LGHDT and YNNKEL (reference sequence). The CDR3 is made up of 13 amino acids. V gave up 4 bases and J gave up 9 bases, with 13 bases separating them. DNA of the CDR3: TGTGCCAGCAGCCGGCGAGCCCAGAGTGAGCAGTTCTTC. Its protein product is CASSRRAQSEQFF.

CDR3 nucleotides: TGTGCCAGCAGCTTAGTCGTAGGGGGCAAAGAGACCCAGTACTTC. Translated, it gives CASSLVVGGKETQYF. The chain joins TRBV7-9 to TRBJ2-5, with 7 bases identical to TRBD1. The CDR3 extends over 15 amino acids. V was pared by 1 base and J by 3 bases, with 5 bases of the junction left unmatched. Germline-derived CDR1 and CDR2 are SEHNR and FQNEAQ (reference sequence).

The V gene is TRBV7-2, the J gene TRBJ1-1; D unclear. Trimming cost V 5 bases and J 7 bases, with 14 bases left between them. CDR1 SGHTA and CDR2 FQGNSA come from the germline V gene. The CDR3 is 13 amino acids. The CDR3 sequence is CASSAFSDYEAFF. The CDR3 DNA is TGTGCCAGCAGCGCGTTCTCAGATTATGAAGCTTTCTTT.

The chain carries TRBV9 and TRBJ2-1, with 16 bases aligning to TRBD2. Judging by the DNA end, TRBJ2-7 fits better; the J call may be wrong. This CDR3 has 20 residues. Germline-derived CDR1 and CDR2 are SGDLS and YYNGEE. DNA of the CDR3: TGTGCCAGCAGCGGACAACCGGGACTAGCGGGAGGGTACTCCTACAATGAGCAGTACTTC. Translation gives CASSGQPGLAGGYSYNEQYF.

This clonotype was counted between two and nine times. The rearrangement joins TRBV6-2 or TRBV6-3 to TRBJ2-1, with D possibly being TRBD1 or TRBD2 (5 bases each). V shed 11 bases and J shed 2 bases, with 7 bases lying between them. CDR3 size: 11 residues. Germline V gives CDR1 MNHEY, CDR2 SVGEGT. The CDR3 is CAGGTYNEQFF. The DNA of the CDR3 is TGTGCCGGGGGAACCTACAATGAGCAGTTCTTC.

This chain links TRBV7-2 with TRBJ1-2, with no clear D. The germline V gene encodes CDR1 SGHTA and CDR2 FQGNSA. V lost 5 bases to trimming and J lost 7 bases, with 11 bases between them. The CDR3 spans 12 residues. The CDR3 DNA reads TGTGCCAGCAGCCCCACACAACGTGGCTACACCTTC. This sequence encodes CASSPTQRGYTF.

The chain is built from TRBV5-6 and TRBJ2-1; D not certain. CDR1 and CDR2 (germline): SGHDT, YYEEEE. This CDR3 contains 15 residues. Between the trimmed V and J ends, which lost 4 bases and 0 bases, there was a span of 11 bases. The CDR3 sequence: CASSPAQSSYNEQFF. The CDR3 DNA reads as TGTGCCAGCAGCCCTGCCCAGAGCTCCTACAATGAGCAGTTCTTC.

The sample holds a few counts of this clonotype. V is TRBV4-1 and J is TRBJ2-1; D is undetermined. In germline, CDR1 is MGHRA, CDR2 YSYEKL. V lost 0 bases, J lost 5 bases, and 14 bases lay in between. The CDR3 is made up of 16 amino acids. The CDR3 loop is CASSQDTAVTNNEQFF. Here the CDR3 DNA reads TGCGCCAGCAGCCAAGATACAGCCGTAACTAACAATGAGCAGTTCTTC.

V is TRBV20-1 and J is TRBJ2-2; 8 bases line up with TRBD1. The CDR3 totals 13 residues. Looked up from germline, CDR1 is DFQATT and CDR2 is SNEGSKA (reference sequence). CDR3 in amino acids: CGGQEPRAGELFF. The CDR3 nucleotides read TGCGGGGGACAGGAACCGAGGGCCGGGGAGCTGTTTTTT.